Shown below are 2 T cell receptor beta chains from a single sample sequenced in a study of blood T cell repertoires in COVID-19. Assay: immunoSEQ multiplex PCR; the TCRdb copy retains only in-frame clones and omits some. The sample has 130,000 or so clones; about 86% are singletons. The source material was PBMCs or T cells enriched from blood (not recorded which). Receptor source: a man aged 40-55 years with acute COVID-19.

V and J are TRBV19 and TRBJ1-2; D possibly corresponds to TRBD1 (6 bases). CDR3 length equals 15 residues. CDR1 is LNHDA, CDR2 SQIVND, per germline (reference sequence). V lost 3 bases and J 3 bases, leaving 14 bases between the germline ends. CDR3 sequence reads: CASSIGTGLYYGYTF. In DNA form, the CDR3 reads TGTGCCAGTAGTATTGGAACAGGGTTGTACTATGGCTACACCTTC.

This clone showed up just once. This chain connects TRBV5-1 to TRBJ1-1; D possibly corresponds to TRBD1 (5 bases). Looked up from germline, CDR1 is SGHRS and CDR2 is YFSETQ. CDR3 length: 15 amino acids. Trimming shortened V by 3 bases and J by 0 bases, and 12 bases separated the two germline ends. The CDR3 loop reads CASSSGSVLNTEAFF. CDR3 bases: TGCGCCAGCAGCTCAGGGTCTGTCTTGAACACTGAAGCTTTCTTT.